This TCR beta chain was retrieved from a study of blood T cell repertoires in COVID-19. Study-level background: Acute and convalescent COVID-19 specimens originated in the United States, Italy and Spain.

In the study's own analysis: From reference gene primer amplification, estimates of nucleated cell counts were derived. Sequencing was performed with immunoSEQ multiplex PCR; in TCRdb, only in-frame clones are kept and a portion is missing. V and J calls and clone size are as listed in that table; D and trimming were resolved from the DNA. Of some 140,000 clones listed, 75% to 95% are singletons. This CDR3 is 15 amino acids long. Germline values: CDR1 MNHEY, CDR2 SVGAGI. V dropped 2 bases and J dropped 5 bases, with 10 bases sitting between them. The receptor was isolated from a man aged 45-65 years with acute or convalescent COVID-19. The specimen sequenced was peripheral blood. V and J are TRBV6-5 and TRBJ1-6; maybe TRBD1 (5 bases). The CDR3 region is CASSYRQQNNSPLHF. The CDR3 DNA sequence: TGTGCCAGCAGTTACCGACAGCAAAATAATTCACCCCTCCACTTT.